This TCR beta chain was documented in a study of Ad26.COV2.S vaccination and SARS-CoV-2 variants. The overall study: Doses of Ad26.COV2.S were injected into muscle once or twice, 56 days apart.

Treatment specified: about 20 received Ad26.COV2.S at low or high dose, single or two shots; about 5 received placebo; per-sample allocation not given. Repertoires come from day 63 after the first vaccine or placebo injection. Using immunoSEQ multiplex PCR, the repertoire was profiled, and TCRdb retains in-frame clones only, with some absent. The sample yields around 500,000 clones, roughly nine tenths seen once. The V gene lost 3 bases and the J gene lost 2 bases, with 10 bases spanning the gap. This CDR3 has 14 amino acids. Germline V gene sequence: CDR1 GTSNPN, CDR2 SVGIG (reference sequence). The gene calls are TRBV30 and TRBJ2-2; a weak D match, TRBD1 (5 bases). The starting material was peripheral blood, obtained in a trial of Ad26.COV2.S vaccine versus placebo. The clonotype originates from a person between 18 and 59 years old who received the Ad26.COV2.S COVID-19 vaccine or a placebo. The DNA of the CDR3 is TGTGCCTGGAGCGGAGACAGAAACACCGGGGAGCTGTTTTTT. Translated: CAWSGDRNTGELFF.